This section outlines one T cell receptor beta chain sequence together with its context. Its specificity is unknown. Germline V gene sequence: CDR1 LNHDA, CDR2 SQIVND (reference sequence). This CDR3 has 17 residues. V lost 5 bases to trimming and J lost 2 bases, with 22 bases between them. Sequencing was performed with immunoSEQ multiplex PCR; in TCRdb, only in-frame clones are kept and a portion is missing. The sample records approximately 1.5 million clones, around 98.5% being singletons. In the CD4+ fraction, cells were divided into CD45RA+ naive and CD45RA-negative memory subsets. This entry is derived from a study of shared clonotypes between healthy human individuals. Study-level background: Researchers drew samples from two women and a few men aged 18 to 49. Study-wide points: Naive subsets typically showed greater estimated richness than memory subsets. Depth of sequencing was expected to influence donor clonotype sharing.

The origin of this receptor is a man between 25 and 39 years old in good health. Sequenced input: naive CD4+ T cells sorted from blood. Subset: CD45RA+ positively selected. This sequence joins TRBV19 and TRBJ2-7; D might be TRBD1 or TRBD2, each matching 5 bases. The CDR3 is CASSVSPRGFSPYEQYF. CDR3 nucleotide sequence: TGTGCCAGTAGTGTGTCCCCGAGGGGTTTTTCTCCCTACGAGCAGTACTTC. Looking up the rest from reference TRBV19 and TRBJ2-7 gives the full variable domain: DGGITQSPKYLFRKEGQNVTLSCEQNLNHDAMYWYRQDPGQGLRLIYYSQIVNDFQKGDIAEGYSVSREKKESFPLTVTSAQKNPTAFYLCASSVSPRGFSPYEQYFGPGTRLTVT.